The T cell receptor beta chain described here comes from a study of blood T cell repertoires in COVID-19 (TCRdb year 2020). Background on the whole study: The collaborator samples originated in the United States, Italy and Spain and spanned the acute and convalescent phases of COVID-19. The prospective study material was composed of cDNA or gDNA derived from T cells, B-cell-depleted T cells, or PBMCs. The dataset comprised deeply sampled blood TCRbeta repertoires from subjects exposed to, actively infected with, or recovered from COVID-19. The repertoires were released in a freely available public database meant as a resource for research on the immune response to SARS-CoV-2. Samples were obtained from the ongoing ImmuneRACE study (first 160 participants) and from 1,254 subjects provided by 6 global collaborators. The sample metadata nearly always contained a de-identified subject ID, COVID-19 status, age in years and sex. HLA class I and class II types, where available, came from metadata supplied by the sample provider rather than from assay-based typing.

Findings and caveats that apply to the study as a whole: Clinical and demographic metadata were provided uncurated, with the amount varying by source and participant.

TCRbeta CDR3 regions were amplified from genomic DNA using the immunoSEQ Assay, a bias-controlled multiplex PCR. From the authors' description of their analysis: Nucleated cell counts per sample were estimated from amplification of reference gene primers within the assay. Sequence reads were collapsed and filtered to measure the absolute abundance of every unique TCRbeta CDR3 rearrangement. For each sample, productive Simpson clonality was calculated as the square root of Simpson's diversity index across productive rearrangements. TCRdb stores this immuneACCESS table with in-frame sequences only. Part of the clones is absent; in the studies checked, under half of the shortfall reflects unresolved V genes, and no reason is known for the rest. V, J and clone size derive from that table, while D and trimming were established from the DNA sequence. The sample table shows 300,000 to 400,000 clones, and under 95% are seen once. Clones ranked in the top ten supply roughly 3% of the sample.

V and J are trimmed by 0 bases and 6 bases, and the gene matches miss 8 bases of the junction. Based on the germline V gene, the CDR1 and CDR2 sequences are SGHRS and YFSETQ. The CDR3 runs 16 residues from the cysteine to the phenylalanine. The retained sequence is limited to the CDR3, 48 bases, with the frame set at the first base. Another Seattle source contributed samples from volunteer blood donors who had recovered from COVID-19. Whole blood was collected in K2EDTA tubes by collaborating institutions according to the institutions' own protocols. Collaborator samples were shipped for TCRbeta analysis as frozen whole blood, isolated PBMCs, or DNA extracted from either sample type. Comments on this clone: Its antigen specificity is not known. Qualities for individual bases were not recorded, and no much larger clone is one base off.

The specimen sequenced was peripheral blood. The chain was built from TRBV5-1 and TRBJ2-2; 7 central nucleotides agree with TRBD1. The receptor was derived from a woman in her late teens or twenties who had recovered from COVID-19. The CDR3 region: CASSLGAGGYAGELFF. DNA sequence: TGCGCCAGCAGCTTGGGGGCAGGGGGTTACGCCGGGGAGCTGTTTTTT.